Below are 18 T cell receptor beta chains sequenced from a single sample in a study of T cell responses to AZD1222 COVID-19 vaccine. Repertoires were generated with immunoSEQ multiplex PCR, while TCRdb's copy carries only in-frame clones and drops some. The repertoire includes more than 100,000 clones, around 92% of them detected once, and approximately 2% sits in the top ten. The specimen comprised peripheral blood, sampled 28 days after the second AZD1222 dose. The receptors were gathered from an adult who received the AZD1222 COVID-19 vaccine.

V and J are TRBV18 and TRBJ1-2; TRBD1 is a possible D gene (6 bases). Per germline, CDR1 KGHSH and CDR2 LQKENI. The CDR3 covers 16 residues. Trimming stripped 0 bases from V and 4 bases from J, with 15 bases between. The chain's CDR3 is CASSPPGGRKGYGYTF. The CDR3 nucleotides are TGTGCCAGCTCACCACCCGGGGGCCGGAAGGGCTATGGCTACACCTTC.

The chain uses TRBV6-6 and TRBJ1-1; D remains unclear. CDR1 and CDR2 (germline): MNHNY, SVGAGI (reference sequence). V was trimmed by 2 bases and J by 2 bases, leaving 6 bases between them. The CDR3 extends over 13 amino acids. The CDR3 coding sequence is TGTGCCAGCAGTTACGACCGAAACACTGAAGCTTTCTTT. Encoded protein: CASSYDRNTEAFF.

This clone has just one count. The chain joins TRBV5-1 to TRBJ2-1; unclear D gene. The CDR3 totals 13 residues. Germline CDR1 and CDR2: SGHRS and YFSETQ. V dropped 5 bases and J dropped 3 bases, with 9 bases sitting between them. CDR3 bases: TGCGCCAGCAGAACTCTGGACTACAATGAGCAGTTCTTC. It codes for CASRTLDYNEQFF.

The chain's CDR3 is CASIQGVDSPLHF. Here the CDR3 DNA reads TGTGCCAGCATACAGGGTGTGGATTCACCCCTCCACTTT. The rearrangement uses TRBV2 and TRBJ1-6; D may be TRBD1 (6 bases). The CDR3 has 13 amino acids. Germline V lookup: CDR1 SNHLY, CDR2 FYNNEI. The ends were cut back, 7 bases at V and 8 bases at J, with 12 bases in the middle.

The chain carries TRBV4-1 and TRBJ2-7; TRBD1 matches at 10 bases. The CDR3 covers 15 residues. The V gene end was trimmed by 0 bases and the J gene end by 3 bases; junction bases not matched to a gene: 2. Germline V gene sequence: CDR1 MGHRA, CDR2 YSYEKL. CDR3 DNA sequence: TGCGCCAGCAGCCAAGACAGGGACAGGGGCTACGAGCAGTACTTC. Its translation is CASSQDRDRGYEQYF.

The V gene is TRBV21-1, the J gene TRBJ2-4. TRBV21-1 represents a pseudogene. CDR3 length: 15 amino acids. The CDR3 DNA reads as TGTGCCAGCTCGTGCCGGGACGATACTATAAACATTCAGTACTTC. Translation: CASSCRDDTINIQYF.

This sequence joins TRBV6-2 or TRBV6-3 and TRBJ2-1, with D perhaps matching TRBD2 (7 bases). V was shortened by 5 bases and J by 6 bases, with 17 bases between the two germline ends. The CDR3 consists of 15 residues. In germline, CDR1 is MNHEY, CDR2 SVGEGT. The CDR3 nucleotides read TGTGCCAGCAGTCTCTGGGGGGGCGCGGTCAATGAGCAGTTCTTC. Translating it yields CASSLWGGAVNEQFF.

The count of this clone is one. CDR3 bases: TGTGCCTGGAGTGGTGGGGTTGATAATTCACCCCTCCACTTT. Its translation is CAWSGGVDNSPLHF. V is TRBV30 and J is TRBJ1-6; D is unclear. Per germline, CDR1 GTSNPN and CDR2 SVGIG (reference sequence). Between the trimmed V and J ends, which lost 1 base and 5 bases, there was a span of 9 bases. The CDR3 has 14 residues.

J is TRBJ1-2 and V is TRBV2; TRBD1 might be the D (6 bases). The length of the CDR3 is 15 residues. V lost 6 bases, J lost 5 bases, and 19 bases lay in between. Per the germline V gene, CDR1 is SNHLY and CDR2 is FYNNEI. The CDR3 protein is CASRGQGTVKYGYTF. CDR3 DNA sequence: TGTGCCAGCAGGGGGCAGGGGACGGTGAAGTATGGCTACACCTTC.

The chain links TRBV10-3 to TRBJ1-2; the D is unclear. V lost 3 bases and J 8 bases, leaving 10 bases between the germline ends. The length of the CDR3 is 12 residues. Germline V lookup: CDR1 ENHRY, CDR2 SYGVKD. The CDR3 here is CAISEGPGGYTF. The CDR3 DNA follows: TGTGCCATCAGTGAAGGCCCGGGAGGCTACACCTTC.

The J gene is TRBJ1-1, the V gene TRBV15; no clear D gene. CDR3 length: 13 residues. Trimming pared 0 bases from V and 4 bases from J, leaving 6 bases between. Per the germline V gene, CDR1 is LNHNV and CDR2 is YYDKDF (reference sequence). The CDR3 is CATSRDPGTEAFF. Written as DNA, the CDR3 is TGTGCCACCAGCAGAGATCCGGGCACTGAAGCTTTCTTT.

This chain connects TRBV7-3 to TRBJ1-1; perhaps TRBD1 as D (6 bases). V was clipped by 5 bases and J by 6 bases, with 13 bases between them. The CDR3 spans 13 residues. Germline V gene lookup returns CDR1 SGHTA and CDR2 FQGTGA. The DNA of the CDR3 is TGTGCCAGCAGCCCTGACAGGTTTGCTGAAGCTTTCTTT. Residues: CASSPDRFAEAFF.

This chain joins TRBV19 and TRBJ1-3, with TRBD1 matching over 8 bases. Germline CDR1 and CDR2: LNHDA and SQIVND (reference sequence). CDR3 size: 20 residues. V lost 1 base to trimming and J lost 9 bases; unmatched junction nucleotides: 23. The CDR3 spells CASSIARTGFSSTETGTIYF. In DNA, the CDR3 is TGTGCCAGTAGTATAGCCCGGACAGGGTTCTCTTCTACTGAAACTGGCACCATATATTTT.

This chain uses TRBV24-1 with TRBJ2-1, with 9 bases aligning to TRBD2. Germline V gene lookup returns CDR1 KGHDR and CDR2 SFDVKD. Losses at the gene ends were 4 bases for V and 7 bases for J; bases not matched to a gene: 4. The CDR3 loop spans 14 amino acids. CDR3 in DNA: TGTGCCACCAGTGAAGTAGCGGGGGTAAATGAGCAGTTCTTC. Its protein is CATSEVAGVNEQFF.

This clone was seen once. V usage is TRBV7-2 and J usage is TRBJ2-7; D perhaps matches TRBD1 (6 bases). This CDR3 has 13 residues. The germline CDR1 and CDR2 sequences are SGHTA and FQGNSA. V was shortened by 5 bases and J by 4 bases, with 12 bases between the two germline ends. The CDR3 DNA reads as TGTGCCAGCAGCGAGCCAGGGGTGTACGAGCAGTACGTC. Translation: CASSEPGVYEQYV.

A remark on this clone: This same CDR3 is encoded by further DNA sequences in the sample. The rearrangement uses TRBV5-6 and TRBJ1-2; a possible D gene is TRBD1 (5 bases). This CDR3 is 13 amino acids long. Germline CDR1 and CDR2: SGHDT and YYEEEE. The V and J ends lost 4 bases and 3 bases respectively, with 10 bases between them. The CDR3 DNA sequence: TGTGCCAGCAGCCCTCAGGGTGACTATGGCTACACCTTC. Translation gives CASSPQGDYGYTF.

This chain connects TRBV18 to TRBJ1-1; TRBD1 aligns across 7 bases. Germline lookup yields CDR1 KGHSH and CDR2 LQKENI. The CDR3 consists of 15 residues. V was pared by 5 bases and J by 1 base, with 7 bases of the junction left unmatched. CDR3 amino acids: CASSRTTGTNTEAFF. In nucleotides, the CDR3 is TGTGCCAGCTCAAGAACGACAGGGACGAACACTGAAGCTTTCTTT.

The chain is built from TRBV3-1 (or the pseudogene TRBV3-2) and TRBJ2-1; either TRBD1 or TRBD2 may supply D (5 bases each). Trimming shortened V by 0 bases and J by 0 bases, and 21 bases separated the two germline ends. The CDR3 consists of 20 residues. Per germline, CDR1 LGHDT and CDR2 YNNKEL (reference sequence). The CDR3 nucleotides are TGTGCCAGCAGCCAAGATCAAGGGGAGCGCCCGGAAAGCTCCTACAATGAGCAGTTCTTC. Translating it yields CASSQDQGERPESSYNEQFF.